These T cell receptor beta chains were read from a single sample in a study of CD8+CD57+ T cells in acquired aplastic anemia. MiXCR, applied by TCRdb to the reads, yields one record per CDR3 protein. Here the sample spans roughly 220,000 distinct CDR3 sequences, roughly 60% being singletons. The sequencing input was sorted CD4+, CD8+, or CD8+CD57+ T cells (not recorded which) from PBMCs. The receptors come from a human donor with aplastic anemia. Both conserved end residues are part of each CDR3. The D gene is left open where the match is weak. Clone size is given for some rows only: seen once, a few or many times, or a class if the clone is expanded.

D gene	V gene	J gene	CDR3 length	clone size	CDR3 DNA	CDR3 protein
-	TRBV7-8	TRBJ1-6	18	-	TGTGCCAGCAGCTTACCGGTACCGGGAAAGGCGCTAGTGTCACCCCTCCACTTT	CASSLPVPGKALVSPLHF
-	TRBV11-2	TRBJ2-7	15	-	TGTGCCAGCAGCTTAGATTTCCCGGAGGGGGTCGAGCAGTACTTC	CASSLDFPEGVEQYF
-	TRBV27	TRBJ1-1	15	few	TGTGCCAGCAGTTTCACCGGGACCACGCGGCCTGAAGCTTTCTTT	CASSFTGTTRPEAFF
TRBD1	TRBV7-2	TRBJ2-7	14	-	TGTGCCAGCAGCTCAGCGACAGGGGGCCACGAGCAGTACTTC	CASSSATGGHEQYF
-	TRBV9	TRBJ1-1	16	-	TGTGCCAGCAGCTCCCGCCGGGAGGGGGTGAACACTGAAGCTTTCTTT	CASSSRREGVNTEAFF
-	TRBV24-1	TRBJ2-1	15	-	TGTGCCACCAGTGATCCAGTATCTTGGAGGAATGAGCAGTTCTTC	CATSDPVSWRNEQFF
TRBD2	TRBV19	TRBJ2-3	16	-	TGTGCCAGTAGTAACGGACTAGCGGGAGGGACAGATACGCAGTATTTT	CASSNGLAGGTDTQYF
-	TRBV6-2/TRBV6-3	TRBJ2-5	14	-	TGTGCCAGCAGTCGACTAGTGGGTCGGGAGACCCAGTACTTC	CASSRLVGRETQYF
-	TRBV10-3	TRBJ1-3	14	-	TGTGCCATCAGCTCGGACAGCTCTGGAAACACCATATATTTT	CAISSDSSGNTIYF
-	TRBV7-9	TRBJ2-1	11	-	TGTGCCAGCAGACCGGTGAATGAGCAGTTCTTC	CASRPVNEQFF
-	TRBV20-1	TRBJ2-7	14	-	TGCAGTGCTAGACGCAGGGAAATGACCTACGAGCAGTACTTC	CSARRREMTYEQYF
TRBD1	TRBV20-1	TRBJ2-7	14	-	TGCAGTGCTAGAGATGGACAGGGATCCTACGAGCAGTACTTC	CSARDGQGSYEQYF
TRBD2	TRBV29-1	TRBJ2-7	15	-	TGCAGCGTTGAAAATACTGGCGGGAGCTCCTACGAGCAGTACTTC	CSVENTGGSSYEQYF
-	TRBV7-2	TRBJ2-7	13	many	TGTGCCAGCAGCCCCCCCGCGTCCTACGAGCAGTACTTC	CASSPPASYEQYF
-	TRBV7-7	TRBJ2-3	13	few	TGTGCCAGCAGCACCTGGACGGGAGATACGCAGTATTTT	CASSTWTGDTQYF
-	TRBV7-8	TRBJ2-5	16	many	TGTGCCAGCAGCTTCGGTTTCGGGGCGCCGGACGAGACCCAGTACTTC	CASSFGFGAPDETQYF
TRBD2	TRBV10-1	TRBJ2-3	17	-	TGCGCCAGCAGTGCGAGTAGCGGGGGGCCAATCACAGATACGCAGTATTTT	CASSASSGGPITDTQYF
TRBD1	TRBV24-1	TRBJ1-5	14	-	TGTGCCACCAGTGGGGGACAGGGGAATCAGCCCCAGCATTTT	CATSGGQGNQPQHF
TRBD1	TRBV20-1	TRBJ1-1	14	-	TGCAGTGCTAGAGATTGGGACAGGGGCACTGAAGCTTTCTTT	CSARDWDRGTEAFF
TRBD2	TRBV20-1	TRBJ2-1	17	-	TGCAGTGCTCCGCAGGGGGGTCGCGGGAGGGTCTACAATGAGCAGTTCTTC	CSAPQGGRGRVYNEQFF
-	TRBV7-3	TRBJ2-3	13	-	TGTGCCAGCAGCTTAACCGGGACTCGGAGGTTTTATTTT	CASSLTGTRRFYF
-	TRBV12-3/TRBV12-4	TRBJ1-6	13	-	TGTGCCAGCAGTGCGGAGACTAATTCACCCCTCCACTTT	CASSAETNSPLHF
-	TRBV25-1	TRBJ1-1	14	few	TGTGCCAGCAGTGAACCAACTGGATTTACTGAAGCTTTCTTT	CASSEPTGFTEAFF
TRBD2	TRBV24-1	TRBJ2-3	15	-	TGTGCCACCAGTGAGTTGACTAGCTCGACAGATACGCAGTATTTT	CATSELTSSTDTQYF
-	TRBV2	TRBJ1-2	10	-	TGTGCCAGCAGGGGATCAGGCTACACCTTC	CASRGSGYTF
-	TRBV7-6	TRBJ2-7	15	many	TGTGCCAGCAGCTTAGCGGAGGGGTCCGTCTACGAGCAGTACTTC	CASSLAEGSVYEQYF
TRBD1	TRBV24-1	TRBJ2-5	16	-	TGTGCCACCAGTGGTCCAGGGGGCACGTACCAAGAGACCCAGTACTTC	CATSGPGGTYQETQYF
-	TRBV12-3/TRBV12-4	TRBJ1-5	15	many	TGTGCCAGCAGTTTTCAGGGGATGGGCAATCAGCCCCAGCATTTT	CASSFQGMGNQPQHF
-	TRBV20-1	TRBJ2-1	14	-	TGCAGTGCTAGGGACGCCAGCTCCTACAATGAGCAGTTCTTC	CSARDASSYNEQFF
-	TRBV24-1	TRBJ1-1	14	-	TGTGCCACCAGTGATTCTCAGGGGAACACTGAAGCTTTCTTT	CATSDSQGNTEAFF
-	TRBV2	TRBJ1-2	13	once	TGTGCCAGCAACCAACAGCCGGGCTATGGCTACACCTTC	CASNQQPGYGYTF
-	TRBV19	TRBJ1-6	14	-	TGTGCCAGTAGTATAGTTGGGCTGGGGTCACCCCTCCACTTT	CASSIVGLGSPLHF
-	TRBV29-1	TRBJ1-1	13	-	TGCAGCGTTGAAGATGGGCCGAGTACTGAAGCTTTCTTT	CSVEDGPSTEAFF
-	TRBV5-6	TRBJ2-7	15	-	TGTGCCAGCAGCTTGCGACGGCGATTTGGGGACGAGCAGTACTTC	CASSLRRRFGDEQYF
-	TRBV12-3/TRBV12-4	TRBJ2-1	12	-	TGTGCCAGCAGACGCAACTACAATGAGCAGTTCTTC	CASRRNYNEQFF
-	TRBV25-1	TRBJ1-6	15	-	TGTGCCAGCGGTACTCACAGCGGCAATGATTCACCCCTCCACTTT	CASGTHSGNDSPLHF
-	TRBV12-3/TRBV12-4	TRBJ1-6	16	-	TGTGCCAGCAGGGGAAGGAGAGGAGTCTATAATTCACCCCTCCACTTT	CASRGRRGVYNSPLHF
-	TRBV11-3	TRBJ1-1	12	few	TGTGCCAGCAGCCAGGTATACACTGAAGCTTTCTTT	CASSQVYTEAFF
-	TRBV10-3	TRBJ2-3	15	-	TGTGCCATCAGTGAGCCCGGGACCAGTCCAGATACGCAGTATTTT	CAISEPGTSPDTQYF
-	TRBV7-3	TRBJ2-4	12	-	TGTGCCAGCAGCCCGACCGGAAACATTCAGTACTTC	CASSPTGNIQYF
TRBD2	TRBV5-1	TRBJ2-5	14	-	TGCGCCAGCAGTCGAAGCGGGAGTAAAGAGACCCAGTACTTC	CASSRSGSKETQYF
TRBD1	TRBV24-1	TRBJ1-2	14	-	TGTGCCACCAGGGAAACAGGGGCGGGATGGCGCTACACCTTC	CATRETGAGWRYTF
-	TRBV25-1	TRBJ2-7	14	few	TGTGCCAGCAGTGTGGCGGACATGCCTACGAGGCAGTACTTC	CASSVADMPTRQYF
TRBD1	TRBV15	TRBJ2-7	14	-	TGTGCCACCAGTCCCGGACAGGGCCCTTACGAGCAGTACTTC	CATSPGQGPYEQYF
-	TRBV7-2	TRBJ2-7	15	-	TGTGCCAGCAGCTTAGCGGCAGGGTTGACCTACGAGCAGTACTTC	CASSLAAGLTYEQYF
-	TRBV5-1	TRBJ2-3	14	few	TGCGCCAGCATGTTCACGGGAGCTCAAGATACGCAGTATTTT	CASMFTGAQDTQYF
-	TRBV14	TRBJ1-1	14	-	TGTGCCAGCAGCACCTCGAACACGAACACTGAAGCTTTCTTT	CASSTSNTNTEAFF
-	TRBV7-8	TRBJ1-5	16	-	TGTGCCAGCAGTGGTAGGACAGAGGGGGTCGGTCAGCCCCAGCATTTT	CASSGRTEGVGQPQHF
-	TRBV7-2	TRBJ2-7	15	-	TGTGCCAGCAGCTTGGGATACGGGAGACCGTACGAGCAGTACTTC	CASSLGYGRPYEQYF
-	TRBV29-1	TRBJ1-2	12	-	TGCAGCGACTCGTCCGGAATGAGTGGCTACACCTTC	CSDSSGMSGYTF
TRBD1	TRBV12-3/TRBV12-4	TRBJ1-5	15	-	TGTGCCAGCAGTGCCGGACAGGCGGAATCTCAGCCCCAGCATTTT	CASSAGQAESQPQHF
-	TRBV6-1	TRBJ2-3	17	-	TGTGCCAGCAGCCCTTCTGGTCGGAGGGACAGCACAGATACGCAGTATTTT	CASSPSGRRDSTDTQYF
-	TRBV20-1	TRBJ2-5	14	-	TGCAGTGCTAGGGTCCCACCAGCGGAAGAGACCCAGTACTTC	CSARVPPAEETQYF
-	TRBV9	TRBJ2-7	14	-	TGTGCCAGCAGCGTAGAAGAATCTTTAGTAGAGCAGTACTTC	CASSVEESLVEQYF